Presented here are 18 T cell receptor beta chains from one specimen sequenced in a study of OX40 agonist ivuxolimab in advanced cancers. Repertoires were generated with immunoSEQ multiplex PCR, while TCRdb's copy carries only in-frame clones and drops some. This table holds roughly 70,000 clones, 65% to 85% found once. The material was CD4+ or CD8+ T cells sorted from blood, obtained in a trial of the OX40 agonist ivuxolimab. The receptor set was obtained from an adult with an advanced solid tumor such as melanoma, head and neck, liver or kidney cancer.

Only one count was recorded for this clone. The chain combines TRBV7-8 with TRBJ1-5; D may be TRBD1 (6 bases). The CDR3 sequence is 15 residues long. V was pared by 5 bases and J by 1 base, with 12 bases between. CDR1 and CDR2 (germline): SGHVS, FQNEAQ. The CDR3 bases are TGTGCCAGCAGCCCTTTAGGGGGAAGCAATCAGCCCCAGCATTTT. Amino acid sequence: CASSPLGGSNQPQHF.

This clone came up once. The chain uses TRBV28 and TRBJ1-3; 9 bases fit TRBD1. Per the germline V gene, CDR1 is MDHEN and CDR2 is SYDVKM. The CDR3 has 14 amino acids. The V segment lost 5 bases and the J segment 4 bases; nucleotides outside the gene matches: 3. This CDR3 is CASSLQGAGNTIYF. CDR3 nucleotide sequence: TGTGCCAGCAGTCTACAGGGGGCCGGAAACACCATATATTTT.

V usage is TRBV6-1 and J usage is TRBJ2-2; D may match TRBD1 or TRBD2 (5 bases each). The CDR3 is 15 residues long. Germline V gene data show CDR1 as MNHNS and CDR2 as SASEGT. Trimming cost V 5 bases and J 0 bases, with 10 bases left between them. The CDR3 DNA is TGTGCCAGCAGTCCGAGGGGTCCGAACACCGGGGAGCTGTTTTTT. Its translation is CASSPRGPNTGELFF.

This rearrangement joins TRBV7-9 to TRBJ1-5, with 9 bases matching TRBD1. The germline V gene has CDR1 SEHNR and CDR2 FQNEAQ (reference sequence). The CDR3 sequence is 15 residues long. V gave up 6 bases and J gave up 7 bases; unmatched junction bases: 10. CDR3 sequence (DNA): TGTGCCAGCAGTCGTCCGGGACAGGGTGAACAGCCCCAGCATTTT. This encodes CASSRPGQGEQPQHF.

The chain links TRBV5-6 to TRBJ2-1, with D tentatively TRBD2 (5 bases). V lost 3 bases and J 2 bases, leaving 15 bases between the germline ends. CDR3 size: 16 residues. Germline values: CDR1 SGHDT, CDR2 YYEEEE. This CDR3 reads CASSSTSRGPYNEQFF. CDR3 bases: TGTGCCAGCAGCTCCACCTCACGGGGTCCCTACAATGAGCAGTTCTTC.

The chain is built from TRBV9 and TRBJ1-1, with D perhaps TRBD1 (6 bases). CDR1 SGDLS and CDR2 YYNGEE come from the germline V gene. The CDR3 consists of 17 residues. V was cut by 1 base and J by 2 bases, with 18 bases left in between. The CDR3 is CASSVSPPGRGNTEAFF. CDR3 DNA sequence: TGTGCCAGCAGCGTATCCCCCCCGGGCAGGGGAAACACTGAAGCTTTCTTT. The complete variable domain, with remaining parts taken from reference TRBV9 and TRBJ1-1, reads DSGVTQTPKHLITATGQRVTLRCSPRSGDLSVYWYQQSLDQGLQFLIQYYNGEERAKGNILERFSAQQFPDLHSELNLSSLELGDSALYFCASSVSPPGRGNTEAFFGQGTRLTVV.

This chain connects TRBV15 to TRBJ2-1, with 8 bases identical to TRBD2. V shed 0 bases, J shed 8 bases, and the junction held 21 bases outside the gene matches. The V gene's germline CDR1 is LNHNV and CDR2 YYDKDF (reference sequence). The CDR3 is 20 residues long. The CDR3 coding sequence is TGTGCCACCAGCAGAGATAGGGCCGGGGGGGCCTATATCTTTGAGGATGAGCAGTTCTTC. This encodes CATSRDRAGGAYIFEDEQFF.

CDR3 DNA sequence: TGCGCCAGCAGCTTGGGGCGGGCAGGGGAGACCCAGTACTTC. It translates to CASSLGRAGETQYF. The chain employs TRBV5-1 and TRBJ2-5; either TRBD1 or TRBD2 may supply D (5 bases each). In germline, CDR1 is SGHRS, CDR2 YFSETQ. V lost 0 bases and J 5 bases, leaving 11 bases between the germline ends. The CDR3 runs 14 residues.

This chain uses TRBV11-2 with TRBJ1-2; tentatively, D is TRBD1 (5 bases). The CDR3 runs 12 residues. Germline V lookup: CDR1 SGHAT, CDR2 FQNNGV. The ends were cut back, 4 bases at V and 14 bases at J, with 17 bases in the middle. This CDR3 reads CASSSLTASGTF. CDR3 DNA sequence: TGTGCCAGCAGCTCCTTGACAGCTAGTGGGACCTTC.

The genes are TRBV10-2 and TRBJ1-2; TRBD1 matches at 7 bases. After removal of 2 bases from V and 8 bases from J, the junction contained 11 bases not matched to a gene. This CDR3 region has 15 residues. Germline V lookup: CDR1 WSHSY, CDR2 SAAADI. The DNA of the CDR3 is TGCGCCAGCAGTGAGGCCGGGGGACAGATTGGGGGCTACACCTTC. It is translated as CASSEAGGQIGGYTF.

CDR3 nucleotides: TGTGCCAGCTCACCACAGGAGGACACTGAAGCTTTCTTT. Translating it yields CASSPQEDTEAFF. The chain uses TRBV18 and TRBJ1-1; D is unclear. Germline V gives CDR1 KGHSH, CDR2 LQKENI. The ends were cut back, 1 base at V and 3 bases at J, with 6 bases in the middle. The CDR3 totals 13 residues.

This clone was counted a few times. This rearrangement joins TRBV9 to TRBJ1-5, with TRBD1 matching 8 bases. Per the germline V gene, CDR1 is SGDLS and CDR2 is YYNGEE. Trimming removed 3 bases from V and 0 bases from J; junction bases left unmatched: 11. The CDR3 consists of 18 residues. CDR3: CASSGKEQGDDSNQPQHF. The CDR3 DNA reads TGTGCCAGCAGCGGGAAGGAACAGGGGGATGATAGCAATCAGCCCCAGCATTTT.

The V gene is TRBV10-3, the J gene TRBJ1-3, with 7 bases identical to TRBD1. The CDR3 contains 18 residues. CDR1 is ENHRY and CDR2 is SYGVKD in the germline V gene. V lost 0 bases and J lost 0; bases outside the gene matches: 8. The CDR3 is CAISESGGQVLSGNTIYF. The CDR3 coding sequence is TGTGCCATCAGTGAGTCCGGTGGACAGGTTCTCTCTGGAAACACCATATATTTT.

This clone occurred a few times. V usage is TRBV6-5 and J usage is TRBJ1-6, with a weak D call TRBD1 (5 bases). Per the germline V gene, CDR1 is MNHEY and CDR2 is SVGAGI. The germline V and J ends were trimmed by 0 bases and 9 bases, with 15 bases remaining between them. CDR3 size: 16 residues. CDR3 nucleotides: TGTGCCAGCAGTTACTCCAGGGACCCTATAGTTTCACCCCTCCACTTT. Its translation is CASSYSRDPIVSPLHF.

J is TRBJ2-3 and V is TRBV5-6; 9 nucleotides line up with TRBD2. The CDR3 has 16 residues. The V and J ends lost 0 bases and 3 bases, in that order; junction bases with no gene match: 5. The germline V gene encodes CDR1 SGHDT and CDR2 YYEEEE. The CDR3: CASSLGGGAWTDTQYF. As DNA, the CDR3 is TGTGCCAGCAGCTTGGGCGGGGGGGCATGGACAGATACGCAGTATTTT.

V is TRBV5-4 and J is TRBJ1-3; TRBD1 agrees at 9 bases. The CDR3 has 14 residues. Per germline, CDR1 SGHNT and CDR2 YYREEE (reference sequence). The J segment lost 5 bases and the V segment lost 3 bases, leaving 3 bases of the junction unmatched. This CDR3 reads CASSSGQGRNTIYF. DNA for the CDR3: TGTGCCAGCAGCTCGGGACAGGGTCGAAACACCATATATTTT.

V is TRBV6-1 and J is TRBJ1-2; possible D gene TRBD1, 5 bases. There are 14 residues in the CDR3. V lost 1 base and J 7 bases, leaving 13 bases between the germline ends. Germline V gives CDR1 MNHNS, CDR2 SASEGT. The CDR3 nucleotides are TGTGCCAGCAGTGAAGGAGGGCGGGACCGTGGCTACACCTTC. The encoded protein is CASSEGGRDRGYTF.

V usage is TRBV30 and J usage is TRBJ1-1; the D is unclear. V gave up 8 bases and J gave up 2 bases, with 18 bases separating them. Germline lookup yields CDR1 GTSNPN and CDR2 SVGIG (reference sequence). The CDR3 length is 14 residues. CDR3 loop: CALKGGRTNTEAFF. CDR3 bases: TGTGCCCTGAAAGGAGGACGGACTAACACTGAAGCTTTCTTT.